Below, 13 T cell receptor beta chains from the same sample are listed, as sequenced in a study of cytomegalovirus exposure and HLA in healthy donors. Researchers ran the PCR with 60 Vbeta and 13 Jbeta primers. Profiling relied on immunoSEQ multiplex PCR, and the TCRdb table lists in-frame clones only, not all of them. This table has 80,000 to 90,000 clones, 79% appearing once. The specimen sequenced was PBMCs. The origin of the receptors is a young man in good health and CMV-seronegative.

V gene TRBV2 combines with J gene TRBJ2-1, with 10 nucleotides matching TRBD1. After removal of 7 bases from V and 12 bases from J, the junction contained 12 bases not matched to a gene. The CDR3 contains 14 residues. CDR1 is SNHLY, CDR2 FYNNEI, per germline. The CDR3 DNA reads as TGTGCCAGCATTCCGACAGGGGGCGGCCCCGGGCAGTTCTTC. It specifies CASIPTGGGPGQFF.

This clone has just one count. The chain is built from TRBV6-5 and TRBJ2-7; 10 bases are shared with TRBD1. Germline values: CDR1 MNHEY, CDR2 SVGAGI. The CDR3 is made up of 15 amino acids. With 2 bases clipped from V and 5 bases from J, the junction kept 6 bases outside the gene matches. DNA for the CDR3: TGTGCCAGCAGTTACAGTTTTGGGACAGGGGACGAGCAGTACTTC. Its translation is CASSYSFGTGDEQYF.

V usage is TRBV6-1 and J usage is TRBJ1-1, with D perhaps TRBD1 (5 bases). Germline lookup yields CDR1 MNHNS and CDR2 SASEGT. The CDR3 spans 13 residues. Deletions cut 4 bases from V and 1 base from J, with 7 bases between. CDR3: CASSADRNTEAFF. Here the CDR3 DNA reads TGTGCCAGCAGTGCCGACAGGAACACTGAAGCTTTCTTT.

The CDR3 DNA follows: TGTGCCAGCAGCTTAGTGGTCTCGGGGGAATCACCCCTCCACTTT. Residues: CASSLVVSGESPLHF. The V and J genes are TRBV7-2 and TRBJ1-6; possible D gene TRBD1, 5 bases. Germline V gives CDR1 SGHTA, CDR2 FQGNSA. The CDR3 has 15 residues. Trimming left V 1 base short and J 10 bases short, with 14 bases between.

To note about this clone: Different DNA sequences within this sample yield the same CDR3. The chain joins TRBV5-1 to TRBJ1-5, with a weak D call TRBD1 (5 bases). The V gene's germline CDR1 is SGHRS and CDR2 YFSETQ. Trimming pared 0 bases from V and 0 bases from J, leaving 7 bases between. The CDR3 loop spans 15 amino acids. In nucleotides, the CDR3 is TGCGCCAGCAGCTTGGGACAGTATAGCAATCAGCCCCAGCATTTT. Translation gives CASSLGQYSNQPQHF.

The chain couples TRBV19 to TRBJ2-1, with TRBD2 matching 7 bases. The V segment lost 5 bases and the J segment 2 bases; nucleotides outside the gene matches: 6. Germline CDR1 is LNHDA and CDR2 is SQIVND (reference sequence). CDR3 length: 15 amino acids. In nucleotides, the CDR3 is TGTGCCAGTAGTCCAGGGAGGGCACCCTACAATGAGCAGTTCTTC. Translating it yields CASSPGRAPYNEQFF.

This rearrangement joins TRBV5-6 to TRBJ1-1; 10 bases are shared with TRBD1. This CDR3 has 15 amino acids. Germline values: CDR1 SGHDT, CDR2 YYEEEE. J lost 0 bases, V lost 6 bases, and 5 bases had no gene match. The CDR3 protein is CASIRQGALNTEAFF. The CDR3 region has the DNA TGTGCCAGCATCCGACAGGGGGCTTTGAACACTGAAGCTTTCTTT.

The V call is TRBV6-1, the J call TRBJ2-1; D possibly corresponds to TRBD2 (8 bases). The germline gives CDR1 MNHNS, CDR2 SASEGT. V dropped 7 bases and J dropped 5 bases, with 15 bases sitting between them. CDR3 length: 14 amino acids. In nucleotides, the CDR3 is TGTGCCAGCATCGGGAGGGGGCCCCACAATGAGCAGTTCTTC. Its protein product is CASIGRGPHNEQFF.

J is TRBJ1-5 and V is TRBV10-3; D is undetermined. The CDR3 length is 16 residues. Trimming stripped 0 bases from V and 0 bases from J, with 9 bases between. Germline values: CDR1 ENHRY, CDR2 SYGVKD. CDR3 sequence reads: CAISESPGGSNQPQHF. CDR3 nucleotide sequence: TGTGCCATCAGTGAGTCGCCAGGAGGTAGCAATCAGCCCCAGCATTTT.

This chain connects TRBV18 to TRBJ1-1; TRBD1 is a possible D gene (5 bases). Germline V CDR1 and CDR2: KGHSH, LQKENI. This CDR3 has 16 amino acids. Trimming shortened V by 4 bases and J by 0 bases, and 15 bases separated the two germline ends. CDR3 coding DNA: TGTGCCAGCTCACAAGGAGGGGCCAGGCTGAACACTGAAGCTTTCTTT. This translates into CASSQGGARLNTEAFF.

V gene TRBV6-5 combines with J gene TRBJ1-4; TRBD1 might be the D (5 bases). V gave up 2 bases and J gave up 0 bases, with 10 bases separating them. This CDR3 region has 16 residues. From germline, CDR1 is MNHEY and CDR2 SVGAGI. The CDR3 DNA follows: TGTGCCAGCAGTTACGCGCAGGGCGCAACTAATGAAAAACTGTTTTTT. As protein: CASSYAQGATNEKLFF.

The rearrangement uses TRBV4-2 and TRBJ1-6, with D unresolved. CDR3 length equals 19 residues. Germline V gene lookup returns CDR1 LGHNA and CDR2 YNFKEQ. V gave up 0 bases and J gave up 0 bases, with 15 bases separating them. The CDR3 nucleotides read TGTGCCAGCAGCCAAGAGCCGGCGGGCAGGAGCTCCTATAATTCACCCCTCCACTTT. Protein sequence: CASSQEPAGRSSYNSPLHF.

The genes are TRBV25-1 and TRBJ2-2; 11 bases fit TRBD2. The CDR3 has 14 residues. Trimming removed 8 bases from V and 3 bases from J; junction bases left unmatched: 2. CDR1 and CDR2 (germline): MGHDK, SYGVNS. CDR3 protein: CASSGLADTGELFF. CDR3 sequence (DNA): TGTGCCAGCTCGGGACTAGCGGACACCGGGGAGCTGTTTTTT.